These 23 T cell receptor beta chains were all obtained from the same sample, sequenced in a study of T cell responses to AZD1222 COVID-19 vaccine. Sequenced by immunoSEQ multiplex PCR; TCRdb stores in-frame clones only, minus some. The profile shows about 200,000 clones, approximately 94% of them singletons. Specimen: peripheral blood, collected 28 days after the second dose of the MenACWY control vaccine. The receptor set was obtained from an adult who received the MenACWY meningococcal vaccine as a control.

The CDR3: CASSPTATNTGELFF. The CDR3 region has the DNA TGTGCCAGCAGTCCCACGGCAACGAACACCGGGGAGCTGTTTTTT. This chain links TRBV25-1 with TRBJ2-2; D unclear. Trimming stripped 5 bases from V and 0 bases from J, with 10 bases between. CDR3 size: 15 residues. CDR1 is MGHDK and CDR2 is SYGVNS in the germline V gene.

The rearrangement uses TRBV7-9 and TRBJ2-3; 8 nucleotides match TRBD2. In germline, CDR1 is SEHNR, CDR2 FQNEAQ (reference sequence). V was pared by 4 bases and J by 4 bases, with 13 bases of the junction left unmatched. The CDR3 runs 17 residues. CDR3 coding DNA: TGTGCCAGCAGCTACCTCCGGGGGGGGATTGGGGCAGATACGCAGTATTTT. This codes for CASSYLRGGIGADTQYF.

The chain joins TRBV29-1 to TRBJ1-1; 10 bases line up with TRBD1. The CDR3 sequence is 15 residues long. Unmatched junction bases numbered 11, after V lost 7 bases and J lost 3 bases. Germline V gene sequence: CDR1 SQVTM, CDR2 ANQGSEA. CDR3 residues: CSARKSDRGDTEAFF. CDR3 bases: TGCAGCGCCCGGAAATCGGACAGGGGGGACACTGAAGCTTTCTTT.

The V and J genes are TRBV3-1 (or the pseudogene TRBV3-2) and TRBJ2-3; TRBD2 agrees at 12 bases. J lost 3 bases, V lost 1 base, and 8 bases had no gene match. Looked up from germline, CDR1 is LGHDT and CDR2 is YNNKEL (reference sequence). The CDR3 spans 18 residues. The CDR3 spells CASSQVPPGLAGTDTQYF. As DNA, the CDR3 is TGTGCCAGCAGCCAAGTCCCCCCCGGACTAGCGGGGACAGATACGCAGTATTTT.

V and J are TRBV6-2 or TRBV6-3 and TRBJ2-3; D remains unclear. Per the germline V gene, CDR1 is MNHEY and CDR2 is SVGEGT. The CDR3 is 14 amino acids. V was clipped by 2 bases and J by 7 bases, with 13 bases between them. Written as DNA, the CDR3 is TGTGCCAGCAGTTACGGGCAGGTCAGACATACGCAGTATTTT. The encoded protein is CASSYGQVRHTQYF.

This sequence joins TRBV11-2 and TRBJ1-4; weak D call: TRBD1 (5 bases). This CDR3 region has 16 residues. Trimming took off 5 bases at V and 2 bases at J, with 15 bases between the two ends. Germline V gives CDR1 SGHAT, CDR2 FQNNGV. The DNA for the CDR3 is TGTGCCAGCAGCCCCCGTGCCAGGGCCACTAATGAAAAACTGTTTTTT. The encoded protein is CASSPRARATNEKLFF.

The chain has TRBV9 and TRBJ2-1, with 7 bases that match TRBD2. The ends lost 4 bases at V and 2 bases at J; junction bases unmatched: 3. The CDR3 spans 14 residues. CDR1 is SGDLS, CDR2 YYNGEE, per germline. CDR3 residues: CASSTSGAYNEQFF. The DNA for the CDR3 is TGTGCCAGCAGCACCAGCGGGGCCTACAATGAGCAGTTCTTC.

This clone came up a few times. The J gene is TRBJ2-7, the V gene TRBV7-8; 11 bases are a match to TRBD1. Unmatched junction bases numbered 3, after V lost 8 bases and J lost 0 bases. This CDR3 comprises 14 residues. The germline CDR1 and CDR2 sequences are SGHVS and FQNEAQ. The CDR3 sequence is CASRGQGGSYEQYF. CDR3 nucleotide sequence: TGTGCCAGCCGGGGACAGGGGGGCTCCTACGAGCAGTACTTC.

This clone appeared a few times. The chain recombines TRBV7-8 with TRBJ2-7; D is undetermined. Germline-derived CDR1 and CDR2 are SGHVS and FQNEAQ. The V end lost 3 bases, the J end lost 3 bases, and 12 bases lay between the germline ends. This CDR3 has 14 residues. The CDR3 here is CASSFGEGNYEQYF. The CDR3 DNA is TGTGCCAGCAGCTTTGGGGAAGGCAACTACGAGCAGTACTTC.

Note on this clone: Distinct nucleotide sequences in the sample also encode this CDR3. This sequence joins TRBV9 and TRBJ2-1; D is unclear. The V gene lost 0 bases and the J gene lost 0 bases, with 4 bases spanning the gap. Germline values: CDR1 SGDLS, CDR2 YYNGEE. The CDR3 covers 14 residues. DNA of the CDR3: TGTGCCAGCAGCGTAGGAAGCTCCTACAATGAGCAGTTCTTC. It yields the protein CASSVGSSYNEQFF. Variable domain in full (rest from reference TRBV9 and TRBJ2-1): DSGVTQTPKHLITATGQRVTLRCSPRSGDLSVYWYQQSLDQGLQFLIQYYNGEERAKGNILERFSAQQFPDLHSELNLSSLELGDSALYFCASSVGSSYNEQFFGPGTRLTVL.

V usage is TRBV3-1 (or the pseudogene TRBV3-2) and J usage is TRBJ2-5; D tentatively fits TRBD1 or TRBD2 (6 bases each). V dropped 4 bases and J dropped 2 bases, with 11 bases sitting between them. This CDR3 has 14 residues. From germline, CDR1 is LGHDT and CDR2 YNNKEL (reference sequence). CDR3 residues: CASSRIGGQETQYF. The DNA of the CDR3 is TGTGCCAGCAGCCGTATAGGGGGGCAAGAGACCCAGTACTTC.

DNA for the CDR3: TGTGCCAGCAGTTTAAGGGGGCGGGAGCGGACCGGGGAGCTGTTTTTT. Translated, it gives CASSLRGRERTGELFF. The chain employs TRBV27 and TRBJ2-2; D is tentatively TRBD1 or TRBD2 (7 bases each). Per the germline V gene, CDR1 is MNHEY and CDR2 is SMNVEV (reference sequence). The length of the CDR3 is 16 residues. Trimming pared 2 bases from V and 5 bases from J, leaving 15 bases between.

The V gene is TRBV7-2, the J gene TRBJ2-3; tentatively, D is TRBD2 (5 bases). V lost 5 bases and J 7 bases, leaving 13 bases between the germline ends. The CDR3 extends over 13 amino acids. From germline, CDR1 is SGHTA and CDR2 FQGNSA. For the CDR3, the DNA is TGTGCCAGCAGCCCGCAGGCGGGCAATACGCAGTATTTT. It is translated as CASSPQAGNTQYF.

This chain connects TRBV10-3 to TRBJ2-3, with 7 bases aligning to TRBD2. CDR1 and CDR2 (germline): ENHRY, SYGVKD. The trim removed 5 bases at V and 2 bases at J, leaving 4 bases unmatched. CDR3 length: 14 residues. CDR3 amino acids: CAISTSEYTDTQYF. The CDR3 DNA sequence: TGTGCCATCAGTACTAGCGAGTACACAGATACGCAGTATTTT.

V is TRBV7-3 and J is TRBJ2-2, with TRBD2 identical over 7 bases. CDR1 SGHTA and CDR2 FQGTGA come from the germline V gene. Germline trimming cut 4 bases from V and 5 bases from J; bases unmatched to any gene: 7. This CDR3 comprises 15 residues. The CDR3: CASSSGLVGTGELFF. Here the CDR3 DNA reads TGTGCCAGCAGCTCTGGACTAGTGGGAACCGGGGAGCTGTTTTTT.

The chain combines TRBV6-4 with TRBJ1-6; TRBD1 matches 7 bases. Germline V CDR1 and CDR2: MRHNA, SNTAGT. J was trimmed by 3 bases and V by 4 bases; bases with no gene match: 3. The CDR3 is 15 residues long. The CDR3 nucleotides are TGTGCCAGCAGTGGCCCAGGGGGCTATAATTCACCCCTCCACTTT. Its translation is CASSGPGGYNSPLHF.

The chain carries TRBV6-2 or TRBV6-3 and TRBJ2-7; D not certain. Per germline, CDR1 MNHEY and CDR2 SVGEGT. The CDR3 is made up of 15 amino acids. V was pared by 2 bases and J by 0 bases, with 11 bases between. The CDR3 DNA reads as TGTGCCAGCAGTTACCAAGTCTCCGACTCCTACGAGCAGTACTTC. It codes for CASSYQVSDSYEQYF.

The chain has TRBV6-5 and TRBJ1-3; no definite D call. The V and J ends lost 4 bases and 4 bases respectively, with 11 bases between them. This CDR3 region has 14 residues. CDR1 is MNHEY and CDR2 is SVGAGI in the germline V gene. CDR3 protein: CASSSVSLGNTIYF. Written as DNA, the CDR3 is TGTGCCAGCAGTTCCGTGTCGCTCGGAAACACCATATATTTT.

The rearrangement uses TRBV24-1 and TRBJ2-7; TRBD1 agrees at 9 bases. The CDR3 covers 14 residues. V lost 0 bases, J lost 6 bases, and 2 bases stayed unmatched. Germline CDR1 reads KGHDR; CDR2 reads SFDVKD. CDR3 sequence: CATSDLHRGREQYF. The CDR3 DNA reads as TGTGCCACCAGTGATTTGCACAGGGGGCGCGAGCAGTACTTC.

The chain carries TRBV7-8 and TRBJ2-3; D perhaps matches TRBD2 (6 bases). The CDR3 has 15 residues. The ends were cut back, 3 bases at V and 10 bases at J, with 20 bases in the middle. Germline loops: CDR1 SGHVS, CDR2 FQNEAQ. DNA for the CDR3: TGTGCCAGCAGCTTGATCACCACCTTTGGGGAGGCGCAGTATTTT. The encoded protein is CASSLITTFGEAQYF.

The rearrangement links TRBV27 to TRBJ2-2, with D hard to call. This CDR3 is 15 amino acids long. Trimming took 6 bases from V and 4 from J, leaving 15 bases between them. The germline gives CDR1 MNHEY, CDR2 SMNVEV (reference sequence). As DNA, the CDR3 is TGTGCCAGCAGCTCCCGTGGAAGGGTCACCGGGGAGCTGTTTTTT. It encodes CASSSRGRVTGELFF.

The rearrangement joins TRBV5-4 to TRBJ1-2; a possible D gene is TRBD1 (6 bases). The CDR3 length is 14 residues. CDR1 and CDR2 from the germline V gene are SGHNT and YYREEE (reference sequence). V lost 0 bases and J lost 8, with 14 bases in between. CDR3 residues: CASSLAGEGRGYTF. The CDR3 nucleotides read TGTGCCAGCAGCTTGGCAGGGGAGGGCCGGGGCTACACCTTC.

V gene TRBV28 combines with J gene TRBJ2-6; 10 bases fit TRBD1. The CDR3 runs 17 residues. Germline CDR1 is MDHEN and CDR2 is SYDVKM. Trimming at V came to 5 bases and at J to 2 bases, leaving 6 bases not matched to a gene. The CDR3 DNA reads TGTGCCAGCAGTCCGGGACAGGGGATTCCTGGGGCCAACGTCCTGACTTTC. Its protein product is CASSPGQGIPGANVLTF.